This T cell receptor beta chain was identified in a study of shared clonotypes between healthy human individuals. This CDR3 comprises 11 residues. V was pared by 9 bases and J by 7 bases, with 10 bases between. Germline loops: CDR1 LNHNV, CDR2 YYDKDF (reference sequence). Assay used: immunoSEQ multiplex PCR; TCRdb lists only in-frame clones, some missing. The repertoire holds roughly 2.5 million clones, with over 85% as singletons. This chain joins TRBV15 and TRBJ2-1; D is ambiguous. The sample consisted of naive CD4+ T cells sorted from blood. Subset of the sample: CD45RA+ positively selected. This receptor was obtained from a man aged 18 to 30 in good health. CDR3 nucleotides: TGTGCCACATCGGACCGGAATGAGCAGTTCTTC. Protein product: CATSDRNEQFF.